The present entry profiles one T cell receptor (beta chain) with its context. From germline, CDR1 is LNHDA and CDR2 SQIVND (reference sequence). This CDR3 has 15 residues. V was pared by 6 bases and J by 3 bases, with 4 bases of the junction left unmatched. The data belong to a study of blood T cell repertoires in COVID-19. The authors' processing: Nucleated cell number was recorded as an estimate derived from reference gene primer amplification. Sequencing was performed with immunoSEQ multiplex PCR; in TCRdb, only in-frame clones are kept and a portion is missing. V and J calls and clone size come straight from that table; D and trimming were deduced from the DNA. The table records 80,000 or so clones, roughly 91% of them present only once.

This chain links TRBV19 with TRBJ2-1; 11 nucleotides align to TRBD2. What was sequenced was peripheral blood. This clonotype originated in a woman aged 45-59 years in a cohort sampled during active COVID-19. CDR3 coding DNA: TGTGCCAGTAGGCTGACTAGCGGGGACTACAATGAGCAGTTCTTC. Protein: CASRLTSGDYNEQFF.